The rows below give T cell receptor beta chains drawn from one sample of a study of follicular helper T cells after annual influenza vaccination. Assay used: immunoSEQ multiplex PCR; TCRdb lists only in-frame clones, some missing. The sample gives over 10,000 clones, over 70% of which show up once; roughly 3.5% is in the top ten. This specimen consisted of CXCR5+ CD38- circulating T follicular helper cells from blood, obtained on the day of influenza vaccination. The receptors here all came from an adult who received the influenza vaccine. Both conserved end residues are part of each CDR3. A D gene is named only where the DNA matches it firmly. The listing skips clone size in some rows; elsewhere it reads once, few, many or a size class.

>TRBJ2-1|.|TRBD1|TRBV7-9
CASRGRDSPYNEQFF
TGTGCCAGCAGGGGCCGGGACAGCCCCTACAATGAGCAGTTCTTC
>TRBJ1-2|.|.|TRBV2
CASSGGYGYTF
TGTGCCAGCAGTGGCGGCTATGGCTACACCTTC
>TRBJ2-5|.|TRBD2|TRBV10-3
CAISESGGEETQYF
TGTGCCATCAGTGAGTCGGGAGGGGAAGAGACCCAGTACTTC
>TRBJ2-3|.|.|TRBV6-1
CACHQENTDTQYF
TGTGCCTGCCACCAGGAAAACACAGATACGCAGTATTTT
>TRBJ2-2|.|.|TRBV21-1
CASSKVGGLANTGELFF
TGTGCCAGCAGCAAAGTAGGGGGCTTGGCGAACACCGGGGAGCTGTTTTTT
>TRBJ2-3|.|TRBD2|TRBV4-2
CASSQSGTSGRDTQYF
TGTGCCAGCAGCCAGTCCGGGACTAGCGGTCGAGATACGCAGTATTTT
>TRBJ1-2|few|.|TRBV5-4
CASSLNYYGYTF
TGTGCCAGCAGCTTGAATTACTATGGCTACACCTTC
>TRBJ2-5|.|.|TRBV28
CASSWTEETQYF
TGTGCCAGCAGTTGGACAGAAGAGACCCAGTACTTC
>TRBJ1-4|.|.|TRBV28
CASSPPVATNEKLFF
TGTGCCAGCAGCCCACCGGTAGCAACTAATGAAAAACTGTTTTTT
>TRBJ2-5|.|TRBD1|TRBV28
CASGVKGQLQETQYF
TGTGCCAGCGGGGTGAAGGGACAGCTCCAAGAGACCCAGTACTTC
>TRBJ2-1|.|.|TRBV29-1
CSVAGQINEQFF
TGCAGCGTAGCGGGACAGATCAATGAGCAGTTCTTC
>TRBJ2-7|.|TRBD1|TRBV7-2
CASSMTGFDEQYF
TGTGCCAGCAGCATGACAGGGTTTGACGAGCAGTACTTC
>TRBJ1-1|.|TRBD1|TRBV6-5
CASSYSSRGRTEAFF
TGTGCCAGCAGTTACTCGAGTAGGGGGCGAACTGAAGCTTTCTTT
>TRBJ2-2|.|.|TRBV2
CASSRGSMGELFF
TGTGCCAGCAGCCGGGGCTCTATGGGGGAGCTGTTTTTT
>TRBJ2-3|.|.|TRBV7-9
CASSLTYKTGSSTDTQYF
TGTGCCAGCAGCTTAACATATAAGACAGGATCTAGCACAGATACGCAGTATTTT
>TRBJ1-4|once|TRBD1|TRBV28
CASSPFQGVWDEKLFF
TGTGCCAGCAGTCCTTTTCAGGGGGTATGGGATGAAAAACTGTTTTTT
>TRBJ2-3|once|.|TRBV6-6
CASSYGQSTDTQYF
TGTGCCAGCAGTTACGGGCAGAGCACAGATACGCAGTATTTT
>TRBJ2-1|.|.|TRBV10-1
CASSLSSLYNEQFF
TGCGCCAGCAGCTTGAGCTCTCTCTACAATGAGCAGTTCTTC
>TRBJ2-7|.|TRBD2|TRBV2
CASSPSGGEYEQYF
TGTGCCAGCAGCCCTAGCGGGGGTGAATACGAGCAGTACTTC
>TRBJ2-5|.|.|TRBV5-4
CATEFGGVGETQYF
TGTGCCACCGAGTTTGGTGGGGTCGGGGAGACCCAGTACTTC
>TRBJ2-3|.|.|TRBV28
CASSFFAGTDTQYF
TGTGCCAGCAGTTTCTTCGCGGGCACAGATACGCAGTATTTT
>TRBJ2-1|.|TRBD2|TRBV5-8
CASSFGGGAGAYNEQFF
TGTGCCAGCAGCTTTGGCGGGGGGGCAGGTGCCTACAATGAGCAGTTCTTC
>TRBJ1-2|few|TRBD1|TRBV2
CASSGTGYGYTF
TGTGCCAGCAGCGGGACAGGCTATGGCTACACCTTC
>TRBJ2-7|.|.|TRBV7-9
CASSLAYWGVSYEQYF
TGTGCCAGCAGCTTAGCTTATTGGGGCGTCTCCTACGAGCAGTACTTC
>TRBJ2-5|.|TRBD2|TRBV28
CATHGTGRQETQYF
TGTGCCACTCACGGGACCGGGAGGCAAGAGACCCAGTACTTC
>TRBJ1-5|few|TRBD1|TRBV5-6
CASSTGTGDQPQHF
TGTGCCAGCAGCACCGGGACAGGCGATCAGCCCCAGCATTTT
>TRBJ2-7|.|.|TRBV29-1
CSVEELGLYEQYF
TGCAGCGTTGAAGAGTTGGGACTCTACGAGCAGTACTTC